A single sample is the source of the 20 T cell receptor beta chains below, sequenced in a study of Ad26.COV2.S vaccination and SARS-CoV-2 variants. Sample treatment: roughly 19 received Ad26.COV2.S at low or high dose, single or two shots; roughly 5 received placebo; per-sample allocation not given. Samples came from day 63 after the first vaccine or placebo injection. The data were produced by immunoSEQ multiplex PCR, yet TCRdb's version contains in-frame clones alone and is incomplete. This table holds about 350,000 clones, roughly 89% found once. The sequencing used peripheral blood, collected in a trial of Ad26.COV2.S vaccine versus placebo. These receptor sequences come from a person between 18 and 59 years old who received the Ad26.COV2.S COVID-19 vaccine or a placebo.

The rearrangement joins TRBV6-5 to TRBJ2-3, with no clear D. Trimming pared 6 bases from V and 7 bases from J, leaving 14 bases between. Per germline, CDR1 MNHEY and CDR2 SVGAGI. This CDR3 is 13 amino acids long. CDR3 DNA sequence: TGTGCCAGCAGGGCGGAAAACCCCCATACGCAGTATTTT. Protein product: CASRAENPHTQYF.

J is TRBJ2-5 and V is TRBV3-1 (or the pseudogene TRBV3-2); possibly TRBD2 for D (6 bases). V gave up 0 bases and J gave up 2 bases, with 16 bases separating them. Germline V gene lookup returns CDR1 LGHDT and CDR2 YNNKEL (reference sequence). CDR3 size: 17 residues. CDR3 DNA: TGTGCCAGCAGCCAAGACTTTCGTAGCGGAGTACAAGAGACCCAGTACTTC. Translated, it gives CASSQDFRSGVQETQYF.

V is TRBV5-6 and J is TRBJ1-1, with a tentative D call TRBD1 (5 bases). Germline-derived CDR1 and CDR2 are SGHDT and YYEEEE. V was clipped by 4 bases and J by 1 base, with 8 bases between them. This CDR3 is built from 13 residues. The CDR3 DNA sequence: TGTGCCAGCAGCCTCCAGGGGAACACTGAAGCTTTCTTT. Its protein product is CASSLQGNTEAFF. Variable domain in full (rest from reference TRBV5-6 and TRBJ1-1): DAGVTQSPTHLIKTRGQQVTLRCSPKSGHDTVSWYQQALGQGPQFIFQYYEEEERQRGNFPDRFSGHQFPNYSSELNVNALLLGDSALYLCASSLQGNTEAFFGQGTRLTVV.

The V gene is TRBV6-5, the J gene TRBJ2-2; 11 positions match TRBD2. CDR1 is MNHEY, CDR2 SVGAGI, per germline. CDR3 length equals 15 residues. V shed 5 bases, J shed 4 bases, and the junction held 3 bases outside the gene matches. Written as DNA, the CDR3 is TGTGCCAGCAGTCGTAGCGGGAGGGCCACCGGGGAGCTGTTTTTT. Protein: CASSRSGRATGELFF.

The chain couples TRBV13 to TRBJ1-6, with TRBD1 matching over 7 bases. Trimming cost V 6 bases and J 10 bases; bases outside gene matches: 9. CDR1 PRHDT and CDR2 FYEKMQ come from the germline V gene (reference sequence). This CDR3 comprises 14 residues. The CDR3 sequence: CASRRQGGRSPLHF. The CDR3 nucleotides are TGTGCCAGCAGACGACAGGGCGGGCGATCACCCCTCCACTTT. The full variable domain, rest sourced from reference TRBV13 and TRBJ1-6, is AAGVIQSPRHLIKEKRETATLKCYPIPRHDTVYWYQQGPGQDPQFLISFYEKMQSDKGSIPDRFSAQQFSDYHSELNMSSLELGDSALYFCASRRQGGRSPLHFGNGTRLTVT.

The chain couples TRBV7-9 to TRBJ1-2, with D perhaps matching TRBD1 (6 bases). This CDR3 spans 14 amino acids. The germline V gene has CDR1 SEHNR and CDR2 FQNEAQ (reference sequence). V shed 0 bases and J shed 3 bases, with 8 bases lying between them. CDR3 region: CASSLATGDYGYTF. CDR3 DNA: TGTGCCAGCAGCTTAGCGACAGGAGACTATGGCTACACCTTC.

The table lists this clone with a count of one. This chain joins TRBV5-1 and TRBJ2-1; the D is unclear. Between the trimmed V and J ends, which lost 5 bases and 1 base, there was a span of 13 bases. Germline values: CDR1 SGHRS, CDR2 YFSETQ. CDR3 length equals 15 residues. The CDR3 nucleotides read TGCGCCAGCAGTATGGGGTGGGCGTCCTACAATGAGCAGTTCTTC. Protein: CASSMGWASYNEQFF.

This clone was recorded once. The V gene is TRBV5-1, the J gene TRBJ2-3, with 8 bases aligning to TRBD2. Trimming cost V 7 bases and J 1 base; bases outside gene matches: 8. CDR3 length: 15 residues. In germline, CDR1 is SGHRS, CDR2 YFSETQ. The CDR3, as DNA: TGCGCCAGCTCCGGGGGGGTTATCGGCACAGATACGCAGTATTTT. Encoded protein: CASSGGVIGTDTQYF.

The CDR3 sequence is CASSLSGAGGINEQFF. CDR3 in DNA: TGTGCCAGCAGCTTAAGTGGGGCAGGGGGTATCAATGAGCAGTTCTTC. This chain connects TRBV7-3 to TRBJ2-1, with 7 positions matching TRBD1. The CDR3 consists of 16 residues. With V trimmed by 1 base and J by 6 bases, 9 bases remained unmatched. CDR1 is SGHTA, CDR2 FQGTGA, per germline.

The V gene is TRBV19, the J gene TRBJ1-5; possibly TRBD1 for D (6 bases). Trimming stripped 2 bases from V and 0 bases from J, with 8 bases between. The CDR3 loop spans 15 amino acids. Germline V lookup: CDR1 LNHDA, CDR2 SQIVND (reference sequence). The CDR3 DNA reads as TGTGCCAGTAGTATAACAGGGTATAGCAATCAGCCCCAGCATTTT. Encoded protein: CASSITGYSNQPQHF.

J is TRBJ1-6 and V is TRBV27, with D hard to call. This CDR3 region has 13 residues. Germline CDR1 reads MNHEY; CDR2 reads SMNVEV (reference sequence). The V end lost 7 bases, the J end lost 0 bases, and 4 bases lay between the germline ends. CDR3 region: CASMGSYNSPLHF. CDR3 sequence (DNA): TGTGCCAGCATGGGCTCCTATAATTCACCCCTCCACTTT.

J is TRBJ2-7 and V is TRBV7-2, with TRBD1 as a possible D gene (6 bases). There are 14 residues in the CDR3. Trimming took 1 base from V and 4 from J, leaving 11 bases between them. Germline V lookup: CDR1 SGHTA, CDR2 FQGNSA. The CDR3 loop reads CASSLVGAEYEQYF. The CDR3 region has the DNA TGTGCCAGCAGCTTAGTGGGGGCGGAGTACGAGCAGTACTTC. Using reference TRBV7-2 and TRBJ2-7 for the parts outside the CDR3, the full variable domain is GAGVSQSPSNKVTEKGKDVELRCDPISGHTALYWYRQSLGQGLEFLIYFQGNSAPDKSGLPSDRFSAERTGGSVSTLTIQRTQQEDSAVYLCASSLVGAEYEQYFGPGTRLTVT.

This clone was counted once. The chain carries TRBV10-1 and TRBJ2-1, with 10 bases that match TRBD2. Germline V gives CDR1 WNHNN, CDR2 SYGVQD (reference sequence). Trimming took 3 bases from V and 5 from J; bases not matched to a gene: 10. This CDR3 is 17 amino acids long. The CDR3 nucleotides are TGCGCCAGCAGTGATCAAGGTGGTAGCGGGGGGAACAATGAGCAGTTCTTC. Residues: CASSDQGGSGGNNEQFF.

The rearrangement links TRBV5-1 to TRBJ2-2, with 12 bases that match TRBD2. Looked up from germline, CDR1 is SGHRS and CDR2 is YFSETQ. The J segment lost 8 bases and the V segment lost 2 bases, leaving 7 bases of the junction unmatched. This CDR3 contains 16 residues. DNA for the CDR3: TGCGCCAGCAGCTTCCGACTAGCGGGAGCAAATGGGGAGCTGTTTTTT. It translates to CASSFRLAGANGELFF.

The chain has TRBV28 and TRBJ1-2; a possible D gene is TRBD1 (6 bases). V lost 3 bases to trimming and J lost 8 bases, with 22 bases between them. CDR1 and CDR2 from the germline V gene are MDHEN and SYDVKM. The CDR3 consists of 16 residues. The CDR3 reads CASSFGGDISSRGYTF. The CDR3 DNA is TGTGCCAGCAGTTTTGGCGGGGACATCTCGTCGCGGGGCTACACCTTC.

V gene TRBV27 combines with J gene TRBJ1-6; 7 bases are shared with TRBD1. The V gene's germline CDR1 is MNHEY and CDR2 SMNVEV (reference sequence). The CDR3 length is 14 residues. V gave up 7 bases and J gave up 7 bases; unmatched junction bases: 7. The CDR3 sequence is CASKGGTVNSPLHF. For the CDR3, the DNA is TGTGCCAGCAAGGGGGGGACAGTAAATTCACCCCTCCACTTT.

The chain recombines TRBV3-1 (or the pseudogene TRBV3-2) with TRBJ1-1; D is ambiguous. V shed 0 bases and J shed 0 bases, with 5 bases lying between them. Germline CDR1 LGHDT, CDR2 YNNKEL (reference sequence). The CDR3 contains 14 residues. DNA of the CDR3: TGTGCCAGCAGCCAAGAGTCGATGAACACTGAAGCTTTCTTT. Protein sequence: CASSQESMNTEAFF.

J is TRBJ2-1 and V is TRBV5-8; a weak D match, TRBD1 (6 bases). Germline CDR1 reads SGHTS; CDR2 reads YDEGEE. Trimming pared 2 bases from V and 0 bases from J, leaving 9 bases between. The CDR3 has 15 amino acids. DNA for the CDR3: TGTGCCAGCAGCTTAGACAGGAGCTCCTACAATGAGCAGTTCTTC. Translated: CASSLDRSSYNEQFF.

V gene TRBV27 combines with J gene TRBJ1-1; no clear D. The CDR3 covers 13 residues. Germline CDR1 is MNHEY and CDR2 is SMNVEV (reference sequence). V was trimmed by 2 bases and J by 1 base, leaving 5 bases between them. CDR3 amino acids: CASSLIRNTEAFF. The CDR3 coding sequence is TGTGCCAGCAGTTTAATTCGGAACACTGAAGCTTTCTTT.

The rearrangement joins TRBV7-8 to TRBJ1-1; no reliable D call. CDR3 length: 14 residues. CDR1 and CDR2 from the germline V gene are SGHVS and FQNEAQ. Between the trimmed V and J ends, which lost 3 bases and 5 bases, there was a span of 13 bases. DNA for the CDR3: TGTGCCAGCAGCTTTAGGATCGAGGCGACTGAAGCTTTCTTT. It encodes CASSFRIEATEAFF.